This T cell receptor (beta chain) is from a study of T-cell reconstitution after alpha-beta-depleted transplantation in children. Study-wide findings and caveats: Reported findings indicate that, about two months after transplant, alpha-beta T cells came from several hundred expanded clones, which were derived from non-depleted graft cells. When one year had passed after transplant, most T-cell counts and diversity came from newly produced T cells. From surviving recipient T cells and thymic progenitors came the high day-60 TCRbeta diversity observed in some patients.

Trimming stripped 4 bases from V and 1 base from J, with 12 bases between. The CDR3 runs 15 residues. Per the germline V gene, CDR1 is MDHEN and CDR2 is SYDVKM. As to this clonotype: Its antigen is still unknown.

A library of TCRbeta sequences, prepared with unique molecular identifiers, was generated. TCRdb reanalysed the PCR reads using MiXCR and keeps one entry per CDR3 protein. The repertoire holds 98,000 or so distinct CDR3 sequences, with 20% to 25% as singletons. The clonotype was recovered from a boy aged 2-15 years with acute lymphoblastic leukemia, due to receive a stem cell transplant. The specimen was PBMCs, collected before TCRalphabeta/CD19-depleted stem cell transplant. V usage is TRBV28 and J usage is TRBJ2-3, with D possibly TRBD1 on 6 matching bases. In DNA, the CDR3 is TGTGCCAGCAGTTCTCAGGGGTTGGGCACAGATACGCAGTATTTT. Its translation: CASSSQGLGTDTQYF.